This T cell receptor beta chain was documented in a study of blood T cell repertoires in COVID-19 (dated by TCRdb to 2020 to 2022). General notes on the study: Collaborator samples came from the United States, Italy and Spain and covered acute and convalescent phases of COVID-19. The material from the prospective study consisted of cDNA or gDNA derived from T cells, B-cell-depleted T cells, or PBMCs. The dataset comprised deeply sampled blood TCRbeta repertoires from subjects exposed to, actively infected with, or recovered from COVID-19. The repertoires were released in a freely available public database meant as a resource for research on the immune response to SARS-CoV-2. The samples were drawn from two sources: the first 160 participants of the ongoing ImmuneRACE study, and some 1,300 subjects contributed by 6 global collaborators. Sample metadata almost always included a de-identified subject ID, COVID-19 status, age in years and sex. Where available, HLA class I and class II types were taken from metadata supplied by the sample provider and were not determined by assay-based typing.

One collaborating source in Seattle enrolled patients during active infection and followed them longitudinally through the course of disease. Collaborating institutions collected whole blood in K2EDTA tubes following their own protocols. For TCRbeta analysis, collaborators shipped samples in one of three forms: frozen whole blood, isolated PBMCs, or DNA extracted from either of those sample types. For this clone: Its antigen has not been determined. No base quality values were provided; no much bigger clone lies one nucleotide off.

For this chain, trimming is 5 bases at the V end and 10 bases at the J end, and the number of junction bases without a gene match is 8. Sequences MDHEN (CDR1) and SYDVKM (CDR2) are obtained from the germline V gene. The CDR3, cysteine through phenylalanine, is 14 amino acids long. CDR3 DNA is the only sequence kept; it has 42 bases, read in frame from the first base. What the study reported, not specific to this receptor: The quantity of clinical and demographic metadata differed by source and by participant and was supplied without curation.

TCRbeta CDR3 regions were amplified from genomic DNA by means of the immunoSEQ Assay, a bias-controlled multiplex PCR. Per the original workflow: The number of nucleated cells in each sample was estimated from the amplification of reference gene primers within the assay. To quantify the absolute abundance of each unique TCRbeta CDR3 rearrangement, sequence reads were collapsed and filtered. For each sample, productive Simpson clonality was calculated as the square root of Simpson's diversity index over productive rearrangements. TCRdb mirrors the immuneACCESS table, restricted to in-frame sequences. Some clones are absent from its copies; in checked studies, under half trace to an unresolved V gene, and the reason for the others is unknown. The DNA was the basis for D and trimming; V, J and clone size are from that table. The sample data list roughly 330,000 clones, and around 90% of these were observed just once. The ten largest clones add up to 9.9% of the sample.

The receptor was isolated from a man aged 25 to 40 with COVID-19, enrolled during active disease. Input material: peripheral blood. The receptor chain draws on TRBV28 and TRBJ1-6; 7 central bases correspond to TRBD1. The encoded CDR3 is CASSPRQGRSPLHF. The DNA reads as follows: TGTGCCAGCAGTCCCCGACAGGGAAGATCACCCCTCCACTTT.